The 11 T cell receptor beta chains given below trace back to one sample, sequenced in a study of identical twins. TCRdb used MiXCR to reprocess the 5' RACE reads, holding one entry per CDR3 protein. The table lists around 960,000 distinct CDR3 sequences, more than 9% of them singletons. This same sample was also part of a study on yellow fever vaccine responses in identical twins.

The specimen was PBMCs. Receptors were obtained from a woman aged 18-30 years in good health.

This chain joins TRBV24-1 and TRBJ1-5; D gene uncertain. The CDR3 spans 12 residues. Germline V gene sequence: CDR1 KGHDR, CDR2 SFDVKD. Between the trimmed V and J ends, which lost 4 bases and 4 bases, there was a span of 4 bases. CDR3 amino acids: CATSERNQPQHF. CDR3 in DNA: TGTGCCACCAGTGAACGGAATCAGCCCCAGCATTTT.

The V gene is TRBV18, the J gene TRBJ2-1; maybe TRBD1 (6 bases). V dropped 6 bases and J dropped 12 bases, with 12 bases sitting between them. This CDR3 is 11 amino acids long. CDR1 and CDR2 (germline): KGHSH, LQKENI. As DNA, the CDR3 is TGTGCCAGCTCGACAGGTCTATCGCAGTTCTTC. Translation gives CASSTGLSQFF.

The chain combines TRBV24-1 with TRBJ2-2; tentatively, D is TRBD1 (6 bases). Germline V CDR1 and CDR2: KGHDR, SFDVKD. CDR3 length equals 15 residues. The CDR3 protein is CASSGRGVNTGELFF. The CDR3 region has the DNA TGTGCTTCCAGTGGCAGGGGCGTAAACACCGGGGAGCTGTTTTTT.

This clonotype was seen repeatedly, ten times or more. This chain joins TRBV7-9 and TRBJ1-2; perhaps TRBD1 as D (5 bases). Trimming cost V 5 bases and J 4 bases, with 11 bases left between them. This CDR3 has 13 amino acids. Germline CDR1 SEHNR, CDR2 FQNEAQ (reference sequence). The CDR3, as DNA: TGTGCCAGCAGCCGACAGAGCATCTATGGCTACACCTTC. Its translation: CASSRQSIYGYTF.

The chain recombines TRBV20-1 with TRBJ2-5; no clear D gene. The CDR3 loop spans 11 amino acids. Germline V gives CDR1 DFQATT, CDR2 SNEGSKA (reference sequence). The V gene lost 1 base and the J gene lost 6 bases, with 6 bases spanning the gap. The CDR3 is CSARALKTQYF. The CDR3 nucleotides are TGCAGTGCTAGAGCATTAAAGACCCAGTACTTC.

In DNA form, the CDR3 reads TGCAGTGCTAGAGATCTGGGCCTTTCCTACGAGCAGTACTTC. This sequence encodes CSARDLGLSYEQYF. The gene calls are TRBV20-1 and TRBJ2-7, with D hard to call. Germline V gives CDR1 DFQATT, CDR2 SNEGSKA (reference sequence). Trimming took off 0 bases at V and 1 base at J, with 10 bases between the two ends. There are 14 residues in the CDR3.

This clonotype was picked up many times. The chain joins TRBV4-2 to TRBJ2-7; possibly TRBD2 for D (6 bases). The CDR3 totals 17 residues. The V end lost 1 base, the J end lost 1 base, and 17 bases lay between the germline ends. The germline CDR1 and CDR2 sequences are LGHNA and YNFKEQ. The CDR3 here is CASSQGELPGRSYEQYF. CDR3 DNA sequence: TGTGCCAGCAGCCAAGGCGAACTCCCCGGGAGATCCTACGAGCAGTACTTC.

V usage is TRBV18 and J usage is TRBJ1-5; TRBD1 is a possible D gene (5 bases). Trimming left V 2 bases short and J 2 bases short, with 16 bases between. The germline V gene has CDR1 KGHSH and CDR2 LQKENI. This CDR3 is built from 17 residues. CDR3 amino acids: CASSPWGRGVGNQPQHF. The CDR3 nucleotides are TGTGCCAGCTCACCATGGGGTCGGGGGGTCGGCAATCAGCCCCAGCATTTT.

This clonotype has at least ten counts. The J gene is TRBJ2-2, the V gene TRBV29-1; unclear D gene. Looked up from germline, CDR1 is SQVTM and CDR2 is ANQGSEA. This CDR3 has 13 residues. V shed 2 bases and J shed 2 bases, with 6 bases lying between them. CDR3 coding DNA: TGCAGCGTTGAATCTACAAACACCGGGGAGCTGTTTTTT. Translating it yields CSVESTNTGELFF.

The rearrangement joins TRBV29-1 to TRBJ2-7, with 9 bases aligning to TRBD1. The CDR3 covers 14 residues. CDR1 SQVTM and CDR2 ANQGSEA come from the germline V gene. Trimming at V came to 7 bases and at J to 0 bases, leaving 7 bases not matched to a gene. CDR3 residues: CSASPGQGSYEQYF. In nucleotides, the CDR3 is TGCAGCGCATCCCCGGGACAGGGCTCCTACGAGCAGTACTTC.

This clonotype was observed a few times. This chain links TRBV24-1 with TRBJ2-1; D perhaps matches TRBD1 (5 bases). V was cut by 3 bases and J by 0 bases, with 11 bases left in between. The CDR3 has 16 residues. CDR1 and CDR2 (germline): KGHDR, SFDVKD. This CDR3 is CATSDGADSSYNEQFF. The DNA for the CDR3 is TGTGCCACCAGTGATGGGGCAGACAGCTCCTACAATGAGCAGTTCTTC.